This is a list of T cell receptor beta chains from one sample in a study of Ad26.COV2.S vaccination and SARS-CoV-2 variants. Profiling relied on immunoSEQ multiplex PCR, and the TCRdb table lists in-frame clones only, not all of them. The sample carries about 320,000 clones, 85% recorded once. Specimen: peripheral blood, collected in a trial of Ad26.COV2.S vaccine versus placebo. The receptors derive from a person between 18 and 60 years old who received the Ad26.COV2.S COVID-19 vaccine or a placebo. Each CDR3 is given with its conserved first and last residue. Fields, in order: V gene, clone size, J gene, CDR3 protein. Not all rows give a size; the values are once, few, many and, for expanded clones, a class.

v_gene: TRBV18
abundance: -
j_gene: TRBJ2-7
CDR3aa: CASSPQAGRWGEQYF

v_gene: TRBV20-1
abundance: few
j_gene: TRBJ2-5
CDR3aa: CSAGTSGVRDF

v_gene: TRBV7-2
abundance: -
j_gene: TRBJ2-7
CDR3aa: CASSTAGQSYEQYF

v_gene: TRBV7-9
abundance: -
j_gene: TRBJ2-1
CDR3aa: CASSSGTRDMAQFF

v_gene: TRBV4-1
abundance: -
j_gene: TRBJ1-3
CDR3aa: CASSQEEKGDSGNTIYF

v_gene: TRBV7-9
abundance: few
j_gene: TRBJ1-5
CDR3aa: CASSFSANQPQHF

v_gene: TRBV13
abundance: -
j_gene: TRBJ1-2
CDR3aa: CASSGTGYDRGDGYTF

v_gene: TRBV6-5
abundance: few
j_gene: TRBJ1-3
CDR3aa: CASSSSGDSGNTIYF

v_gene: TRBV7-3
abundance: -
j_gene: TRBJ2-2
CDR3aa: CASSLTRGDTGELFF

v_gene: TRBV7-6
abundance: -
j_gene: TRBJ1-4
CDR3aa: CASSPSPATNEKLFF

v_gene: TRBV4-2
abundance: -
j_gene: TRBJ1-5
CDR3aa: CASSPSHTQPQHF

v_gene: TRBV6-5
abundance: -
j_gene: TRBJ1-2
CDR3aa: CASTKASDLLGYTF

v_gene: TRBV29-1
abundance: -
j_gene: TRBJ2-3
CDR3aa: CSAGDRRTDTQYF

v_gene: TRBV29-1
abundance: -
j_gene: TRBJ1-4
CDR3aa: CSVSPDRVREKLFF

v_gene: TRBV3-1/TRBV3-2
abundance: -
j_gene: TRBJ2-7
CDR3aa: CASSHSTGLKSYEQYF

v_gene: TRBV28
abundance: -
j_gene: TRBJ1-5
CDR3aa: CASRPTGDNQPQHF

v_gene: TRBV11-2
abundance: -
j_gene: TRBJ1-2
CDR3aa: CASSFSGGRSGYTF

v_gene: TRBV3-1/TRBV3-2
abundance: -
j_gene: TRBJ1-2
CDR3aa: CASSQDSVRYGYTF

v_gene: TRBV5-4
abundance: -
j_gene: TRBJ1-1
CDR3aa: CASSLVGGTPGAFF

v_gene: TRBV9
abundance: -
j_gene: TRBJ2-2
CDR3aa: CASSVAPTGEDTGELFF

v_gene: TRBV5-1
abundance: -
j_gene: TRBJ1-1
CDR3aa: CASSLGTGTNTEAFF

v_gene: TRBV12-3/TRBV12-4
abundance: -
j_gene: TRBJ2-5
CDR3aa: CASSFGLQETQYF

v_gene: TRBV28
abundance: -
j_gene: TRBJ1-1
CDR3aa: CASSSGWTGANTEAFF

v_gene: TRBV9
abundance: -
j_gene: TRBJ2-7
CDR3aa: CASSTTPRSPDEQYF

v_gene: TRBV2
abundance: once
j_gene: TRBJ2-1
CDR3aa: CASIERHGYNEQFF

v_gene: TRBV3-1/TRBV3-2
abundance: -
j_gene: TRBJ1-2
CDR3aa: CAIRDPDYGYTF

v_gene: TRBV19
abundance: once
j_gene: TRBJ2-5
CDR3aa: CASSIGQTLQETQYF

v_gene: TRBV7-8
abundance: many
j_gene: TRBJ1-5
CDR3aa: CASSLGQEPYSNQPQHF

v_gene: TRBV5-4
abundance: -
j_gene: TRBJ1-1
CDR3aa: CASSRTGAVTEAFF

v_gene: TRBV5-1
abundance: once
j_gene: TRBJ1-4
CDR3aa: CASSVGQGVSDEKLFF

v_gene: TRBV3-1/TRBV3-2
abundance: -
j_gene: TRBJ1-1
CDR3aa: CASSRGVASGTEAFF

v_gene: TRBV5-1
abundance: -
j_gene: TRBJ1-2
CDR3aa: CASSLEGNYGYTF

v_gene: TRBV18
abundance: -
j_gene: TRBJ2-1
CDR3aa: CASSPLGTGSGNEQFF

v_gene: TRBV19
abundance: -
j_gene: TRBJ2-7
CDR3aa: CASSIVAGEYEQYF

v_gene: TRBV24-1
abundance: -
j_gene: TRBJ2-1
CDR3aa: CATSMAGQGYNEQFF

v_gene: TRBV27
abundance: -
j_gene: TRBJ1-1
CDR3aa: CASKPGLNTEAFF

v_gene: TRBV5-1
abundance: -
j_gene: TRBJ1-6
CDR3aa: CASSPGPGDNSPLHF

v_gene: TRBV5-1
abundance: -
j_gene: TRBJ2-5
CDR3aa: CASSLRDYRETQYF

v_gene: TRBV24-1
abundance: -
j_gene: TRBJ1-5
CDR3aa: CATGTYQPQHF

v_gene: TRBV7-2
abundance: -
j_gene: TRBJ1-5
CDR3aa: CASSLEYSDQPQHF

v_gene: TRBV6-6
abundance: -
j_gene: TRBJ2-7
CDR3aa: CASGRTASSYEQYF

v_gene: TRBV6-5
abundance: -
j_gene: TRBJ2-3
CDR3aa: CSTGTGVAQYF

v_gene: TRBV4-1
abundance: -
j_gene: TRBJ1-6
CDR3aa: CASSEEVGFGSPLHF

v_gene: TRBV4-2
abundance: -
j_gene: TRBJ2-3
CDR3aa: CASSYTSGSTDTQYF

v_gene: TRBV9
abundance: few
j_gene: TRBJ1-6
CDR3aa: CASSVEGQGNSPLHF

v_gene: TRBV2
abundance: -
j_gene: TRBJ2-1
CDR3aa: CASYTEWINEQFF

v_gene: TRBV4-1
abundance: few
j_gene: TRBJ2-7
CDR3aa: CASSSGQAYSYEQYF

v_gene: TRBV6-2/TRBV6-3
abundance: -
j_gene: TRBJ1-2
CDR3aa: CASSYSQVNYGYTF

v_gene: TRBV7-8
abundance: -
j_gene: TRBJ2-5
CDR3aa: CASSERLAAQETQYF

v_gene: TRBV5-1
abundance: -
j_gene: TRBJ1-1
CDR3aa: CASSLGLRAEAFF

v_gene: TRBV3-1/TRBV3-2
abundance: -
j_gene: TRBJ1-2
CDR3aa: CASSPPGLYGYTF

v_gene: TRBV28
abundance: -
j_gene: TRBJ1-3
CDR3aa: CASSVTGGRGNTIYF

v_gene: TRBV2
abundance: -
j_gene: TRBJ1-1
CDR3aa: CASSEQGNTEAFF

v_gene: TRBV18
abundance: -
j_gene: TRBJ1-2
CDR3aa: CASSQNSGYTF